The rows below give T cell receptor beta chains drawn from one sample of a study of graft-versus-host responses after intestinal transplantation. Libraries were prepared by immunoSEQ multiplex PCR; TCRdb keeps only in-frame clonotypes and omits some of them. The sample shows some 7,400 clones, more than 30% of them seen only once. The input for sequencing was alloreactive CD8+ T cells from a mixed lymphocyte reaction culture, taken before transplantation. The receptor source for this set is a human patient who was an organ donor for intestinal transplantation. The CDR3 runs from the conserved cysteine through the conserved F or W. A D gene is named only where the DNA matches it firmly. Where a row states a size, it is once, few, many or the class of an expanded clone; other rows omit it.

d_call,clone_size,j_call,v_call,cdr3_nt,cdr3_aa
TRBD2,NA,TRBJ2-1,TRBV13,TGTGCCAGCAGCCCTCAACTAGCGGGAGGTCCAACGAGTGGTGAGTTCTTC,CASSPQLAGGPTSGEFF
TRBD1,NA,TRBJ1-5,TRBV23-1,TGCGCCAGCAGTCGAAAGGACAGGGGGCGTAGCAATCAGCCCCAGCATTTT,CASSRKDRGRSNQPQHF
TRBD2,medium-sized,TRBJ2-7,TRBV27,TGTGCCAGCAGCTCAGGTGCTAGCGGGAACTCCTACGAGCAGTACTTC,CASSSGASGNSYEQYF
TRBD2,NA,TRBJ2-2,TRBV7-8,TGTGCCAGCAGACTAGCGGGAGCAGTAAGTACCGGGGAGCTGTTTTTT,CASRLAGAVSTGELFF
NA,NA,TRBJ1-2,TRBV5-1,TGCGCCAGCAGCTGGGAACAGGGTGATGGCTACACCTTC,CASSWEQGDGYTF
NA,NA,TRBJ2-1,TRBV5-4,TGTGCCAGCAGCTTGATGTCTCGGAGGCCCGGGAATGAGCAGTTCTTC,CASSLMSRRPGNEQFF
NA,NA,TRBJ2-7,TRBV4-3,TGCGCCAGCAGCTCATTGCCGGGATCCCTTCGCGAGCAGTACTTC,CASSSLPGSLREQYF
NA,NA,TRBJ1-4,TRBV7-8,TGTGCCAGCAGCTTAGAGGAAGGGGTAGGCAATGAAAAACTGTTTTTT,CASSLEEGVGNEKLFF
NA,NA,TRBJ1-6,TRBV7-8,TGTGCCAGCAGCTTAGCGCTAAGTACAGGGAGCTCCTATAATTCACCCCTCCACTTT,CASSLALSTGSSYNSPLHF
NA,few,TRBJ2-7,TRBV5-1,TGCGCCAGCAGTGGGAGGGGGGCGGACTCCTACGAGCAGTACTTC,CASSGRGADSYEQYF
NA,NA,TRBJ1-1,TRBV6-5,TGTGCCAGCAGTTCCGGGTACACTGAAGCTTTCTTT,CASSSGYTEAFF
TRBD1,NA,TRBJ1-2,TRBV10-3,TGTGCCATCAGTAGGACAGGGGAAGGGGGAATTAATGGCTACACCTTC,CAISRTGEGGINGYTF
TRBD1,medium-sized,TRBJ2-7,TRBV19,TGTGCCAGTAGTATGGGCAGGGGGTCCTACGAGCAGTACTTC,CASSMGRGSYEQYF
TRBD1,NA,TRBJ1-1,TRBV10-3,TGTGCCATCAGTGAGTCGAAAGCCTGGCGGAGGGGGCTTACTGAAGCTTTCTTT,CAISESKAWRRGLTEAFF
TRBD1,few,TRBJ2-7,TRBV5-3,TGTGCCAGCAGCCCCGGGACAGGAGCCTACGAGCAGTACTTC,CASSPGTGAYEQYF
TRBD2,NA,TRBJ2-5,TRBV27,TGTGCCAGCAGTTTAAGCCCTAGCGGGGCCCCAAAGACCCAGTACTTC,CASSLSPSGAPKTQYF